The present entry profiles one T cell receptor (beta chain) with its context. Its cognate antigen is unknown. This sample was included in a study of tumor-infiltrating lymphocytes in primary liver carcinoma. Total RNA amounting to around 530 ng was the source from which TCR beta cDNA was made with a constant-region primer. Three nested multiplex PCR rounds, a slightly modified ARM-PCR method, built the TCR beta libraries. Each CDR3 protein gets one entry after TCRdb re-called the multiplex PCR reads with MiXCR. The profile shows approximately 76,000 distinct CDR3 sequences, around 75% of them singletons. The study's findings and limits: Only about 7.5-25% of top clones appeared in all five tumor regions.

Both RNA and DNA were isolated together from roughly 20-30 mg of bulk tissue that had not been sorted. Source material: liver tumor tissue from sampling region 4. Subset meaning: tumor region T4, right-lateral pole. The clonotype comes from a woman in her sixties with primary liver carcinoma and hepatitis B virus infection.

Here the CDR3 reads CASRPDSRHREQFF. CDR3 sequence (DNA): TGTGCCAGCAGGCCAGACTCGAGGCATAGGGAGCAGTTCTTC. The chain couples TRBV11-2 to TRBJ2-1, with D unresolved. CDR1 is SGHAT, CDR2 FQNNGV, per germline. The CDR3 consists of 14 residues. Trimming left V 6 bases short and J 10 bases short, with 19 bases between. The complete variable domain, with remaining parts taken from reference TRBV11-2 and TRBJ2-1, reads EAGVAQSPRYKIIEKRQSVAFWCNPISGHATLYWYQQILGQGPKLLIQFQNNGVVDDSQLPKDRFSAERLKGVDSTLKIQPAKLEDSAVYLCASRPDSRHREQFFGPGTRLTVL.